The clone carrying this TCR beta chain was counted only a few times. The entry originates in a study of molecular identifiers for immune sequencing clone quantification. Study-level information: In the replicates, RNA derived from around 20,000 or 99,000 naive CD8 cells was divided into five parts, and four were sequenced.

V gave up 5 bases and J gave up 0 bases, with 13 bases separating them. There are 16 residues in the CDR3. The germline V gene encodes CDR1 LGHDT and CDR2 YNNKEL (reference sequence). Source material for naive CD8 libraries was about 17,000 to 1,100,000 sorted cells, with 10%, 30% or 50% RNA. Naive CD8 T cells underwent sorting with the CD8+CD4-CCR7+CD45RA+ definition. In TCRdb, the PCR reads were re-called with MiXCR into one record per CDR3 protein. Altogether more than 550,000 distinct CDR3 sequences are present, roughly 23% being singletons, with the ten largest covering 0.78%. The chain uses TRBV3-1 and TRBJ1-4; D uncertain. The clonotype was recovered from a human donor in good health. Some libraries in this study had Jurkat cell RNA spiked in. The source material was naive CD8+ T cells from blood, with Jurkat cell RNA spiked in. Subset specified: FACS-sorted CD8+CD4-CCR7+CD45RA+ naive T cells. For the CDR3, the DNA is TGTGCCAGCAGCGATGGCCAGTCCTCAACTAATGAAAAACTGTTTTTT. This sequence encodes CASSDGQSSTNEKLFF.